One sample yielded the 6 T cell receptor beta chains listed below, sequenced in a study of response to subunit inactivated influenza vaccine. MiXCR, applied by TCRdb to the RT-PCR reads, yields one record per CDR3 protein. In the table there are about 570,000 distinct CDR3 sequences, 11% of which are singletons. Another study also made use of these data, one on T cells expressing NK-cell markers. That report notes: A 5'RACE template switching approach incorporating UMIs was used to make TCR beta cDNA.

Sequencing used PBMCs from blood, obtained on the day of vaccination. These TCRs come from a man aged 50-60 years who received an inactivated influenza vaccine.

The CDR3 nucleotides are TGTGCCAGCAGTGACTCGTTTACGGAATACACTGAAGCTTTCTTT. This gives the protein CASSDSFTEYTEAFF. This chain connects TRBV6-4 to TRBJ1-1; D gene uncertain. V was shortened by 0 bases and J by 3 bases, with 11 bases between the two germline ends. The germline V gene encodes CDR1 MRHNA and CDR2 SNTAGT. The CDR3 spans 15 residues.

This clonotype was seen only a few times. The chain carries TRBV6-6 and TRBJ2-2; no clear D gene. V gave up 4 bases and J gave up 6 bases, with 6 bases separating them. Germline CDR1 and CDR2: MNHNY and SVGAGI (reference sequence). The CDR3 loop spans 12 amino acids. CDR3 region: CASSSMPGELFF. The DNA of the CDR3 is TGTGCCAGCAGTTCAATGCCCGGGGAGCTGTTTTTT.

In this sample, this clonotype turned up many times. The CDR3 reads CASSLAPGATEAFF. The CDR3 DNA reads as TGCGCCAGCAGCTTGGCCCCGGGGGCAACTGAAGCTTTCTTT. The chain combines TRBV5-1 with TRBJ1-1; tentative D call: TRBD1 (6 bases). Deletions cut 0 bases from V and 5 bases from J, with 11 bases between. The V gene's germline CDR1 is SGHRS and CDR2 YFSETQ. This CDR3 is built from 14 residues.

The V gene is TRBV20-1, the J gene TRBJ2-7, with 11 bases aligning to TRBD2. The CDR3 runs to 15 residues. J was trimmed by 4 bases and V by 5 bases; bases with no gene match: 10. Per germline, CDR1 DFQATT and CDR2 SNEGSKA (reference sequence). CDR3 nucleotides: TGCAGTGCTGAGAAGGCTAGCGGGAGGATATACGAGCAGTACTTC. Translating gives CSAEKASGRIYEQYF.

This clonotype has a handful of counts. The chain couples TRBV19 to TRBJ2-4; D is possibly TRBD2 (6 bases). Trimming left V 8 bases short and J 5 bases short, with 10 bases between. The CDR3 totals 12 residues. Per the germline V gene, CDR1 is LNHDA and CDR2 is SQIVND (reference sequence). The DNA of the CDR3 is TGTGCCAGTGGGGGGATGGAAAACATTCAGTACTTC. This gives the protein CASGGMENIQYF. Combining the CDR3 with reference TRBV19 and TRBJ2-4 gives the whole variable domain DGGITQSPKYLFRKEGQNVTLSCEQNLNHDAMYWYRQDPGQGLRLIYYSQIVNDFQKGDIAEGYSVSREKKESFPLTVTSAQKNPTAFYLCASGGMENIQYFGAGTRLSVL.

This chain joins TRBV19 and TRBJ1-5, with D unresolved. The J call is uncertain, as TRBJ2-3 better fits the DNA end. CDR1 is LNHDA and CDR2 is SQIVND in the germline V gene (reference sequence). This CDR3 has 12 amino acids. For the CDR3, the DNA is TGTGCCAGTAGTGAGATAAATCAGCCCCAGTATTTT. It is translated as CASSEINQPQYF.